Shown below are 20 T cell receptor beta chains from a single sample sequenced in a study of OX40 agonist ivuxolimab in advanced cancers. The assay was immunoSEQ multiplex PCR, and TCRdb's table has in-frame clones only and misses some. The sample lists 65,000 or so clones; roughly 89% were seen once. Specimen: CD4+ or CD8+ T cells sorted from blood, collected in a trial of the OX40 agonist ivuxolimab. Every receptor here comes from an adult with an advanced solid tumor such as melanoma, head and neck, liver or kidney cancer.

The CDR3: CASSTTGEADTGELFF. CDR3 in DNA: TGTGCCAGCAGTACAACAGGAGAGGCGGACACCGGGGAGCTGTTTTTT. The chain employs TRBV2 and TRBJ2-2; possible D gene TRBD1, 5 bases. This CDR3 spans 16 amino acids. Germline V gene data show CDR1 as SNHLY and CDR2 as FYNNEI. Trimming cost V 5 bases and J 3 bases, with 16 bases left between them.

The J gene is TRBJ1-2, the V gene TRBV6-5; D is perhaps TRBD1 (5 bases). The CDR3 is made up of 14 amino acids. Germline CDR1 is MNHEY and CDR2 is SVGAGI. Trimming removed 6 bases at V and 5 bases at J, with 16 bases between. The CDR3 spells CASRIGQGLYGYTF. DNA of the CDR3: TGTGCCAGCAGGATAGGGCAGGGCCTTTATGGCTACACCTTC.

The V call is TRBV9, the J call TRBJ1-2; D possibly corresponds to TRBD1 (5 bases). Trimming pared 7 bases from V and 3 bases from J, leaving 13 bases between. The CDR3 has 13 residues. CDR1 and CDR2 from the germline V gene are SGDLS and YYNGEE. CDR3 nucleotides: TGTGCCAGCTCCGGGGGGGAATACTATGGCTACACCTTC. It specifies CASSGGEYYGYTF.

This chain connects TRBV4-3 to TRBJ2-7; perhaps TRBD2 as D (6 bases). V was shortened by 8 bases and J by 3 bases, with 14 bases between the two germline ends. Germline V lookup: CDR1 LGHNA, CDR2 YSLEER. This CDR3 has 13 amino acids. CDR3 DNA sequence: TGCGCCAGCTCCCTCTTGGGGGGCTACGAGCAGTACTTC. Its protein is CASSLLGGYEQYF.

CDR3 sequence: CASTSWTGGLEKLFF. CDR3 sequence (DNA): TGTGCCAGCACCTCATGGACAGGGGGCCTTGAAAAACTGTTTTTT. V gene TRBV28 combines with J gene TRBJ1-4, with TRBD1 identical over 11 bases. Germline V gene data show CDR1 as MDHEN and CDR2 as SYDVKM. This CDR3 region has 15 residues. V was clipped by 7 bases and J by 7 bases; unmatched bases: 8. Combining the CDR3 with reference TRBV28 and TRBJ1-4 gives the whole variable domain DVKVTQSSRYLVKRTGEKVFLECVQDMDHENMFWYRQDPGLGLRLIYFSYDVKMKEKGDIPEGYSVSREKKERFSLILESASTNQTSMYLCASTSWTGGLEKLFFGSGTQLSVL.

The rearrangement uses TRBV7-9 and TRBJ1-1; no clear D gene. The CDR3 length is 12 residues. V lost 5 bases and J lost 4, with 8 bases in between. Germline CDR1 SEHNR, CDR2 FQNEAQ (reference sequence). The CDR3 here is CASSPSGTEAFF. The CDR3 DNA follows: TGTGCCAGCAGCCCCTCGGGCACTGAAGCTTTCTTT.

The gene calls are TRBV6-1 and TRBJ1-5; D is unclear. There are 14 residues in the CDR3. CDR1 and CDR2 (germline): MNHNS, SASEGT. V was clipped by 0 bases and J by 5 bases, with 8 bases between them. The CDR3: CASSEAGVDQPQHF. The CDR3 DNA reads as TGTGCCAGCAGTGAAGCGGGCGTTGATCAGCCCCAGCATTTT.

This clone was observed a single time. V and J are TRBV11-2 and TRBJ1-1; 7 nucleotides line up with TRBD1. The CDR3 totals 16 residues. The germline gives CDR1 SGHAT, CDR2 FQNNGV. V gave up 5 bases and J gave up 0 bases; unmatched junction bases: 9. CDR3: CASSPRTGYMNTEAFF. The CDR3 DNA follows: TGTGCCAGCAGCCCTCGGACAGGCTACATGAACACTGAAGCTTTCTTT.

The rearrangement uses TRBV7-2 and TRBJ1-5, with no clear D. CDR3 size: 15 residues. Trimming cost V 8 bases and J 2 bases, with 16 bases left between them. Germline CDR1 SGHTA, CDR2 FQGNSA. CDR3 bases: TGTGCCAGCCAGTCGGTGGGCACGGGCAATCAGCCCCAGCATTTT. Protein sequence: CASQSVGTGNQPQHF.

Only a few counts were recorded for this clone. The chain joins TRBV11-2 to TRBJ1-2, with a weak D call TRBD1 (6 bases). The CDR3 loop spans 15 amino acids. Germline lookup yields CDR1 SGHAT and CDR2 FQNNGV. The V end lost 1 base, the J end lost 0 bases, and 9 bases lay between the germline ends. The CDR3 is CASSLAEGANYGYTF. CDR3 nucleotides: TGTGCCAGCAGCTTAGCGGAGGGGGCTAACTATGGCTACACCTTC.

CDR3 sequence (DNA): TGTGCCAGCAGTGTTAGCTCGAACACTGAAGCTTTCTTT. As protein: CASSVSSNTEAFF. The V call is TRBV6-1, the J call TRBJ1-1; D gene unclear. CDR3 length: 13 amino acids. CDR1 and CDR2 (germline): MNHNS, SASEGT. Deletions cut 4 bases from V and 1 base from J, with 7 bases between.

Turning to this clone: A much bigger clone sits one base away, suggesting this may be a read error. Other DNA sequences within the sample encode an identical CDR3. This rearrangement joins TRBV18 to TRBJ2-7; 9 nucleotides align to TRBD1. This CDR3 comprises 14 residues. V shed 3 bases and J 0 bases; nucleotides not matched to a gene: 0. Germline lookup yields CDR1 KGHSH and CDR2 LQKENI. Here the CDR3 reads CASSPGQGSYEQYF. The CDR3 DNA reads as TGTGCCAGCTCACCGGGACAGGGCTCCTACGAGCAGTACTTC.

CDR3 amino acids: CASGEQGGTGELFF. The CDR3 region has the DNA TGTGCCAGCGGGGAGCAGGGGGGCACCGGGGAGCTGTTTTTT. The chain couples TRBV6-1 to TRBJ2-2; the D gene is possibly TRBD1 (7 bases). The V gene lost 8 bases and the J gene lost 4 bases, with 14 bases spanning the gap. The CDR3 has 14 amino acids. Germline V gene lookup returns CDR1 MNHNS and CDR2 SASEGT.

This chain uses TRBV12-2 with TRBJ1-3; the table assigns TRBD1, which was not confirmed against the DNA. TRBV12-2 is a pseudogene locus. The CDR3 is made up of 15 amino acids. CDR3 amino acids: CASPRVRRAGNTIYF. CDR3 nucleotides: TGTGCAAGTCCCAGGGTGAGGCGAGCTGGAAACACCATATATTTT.

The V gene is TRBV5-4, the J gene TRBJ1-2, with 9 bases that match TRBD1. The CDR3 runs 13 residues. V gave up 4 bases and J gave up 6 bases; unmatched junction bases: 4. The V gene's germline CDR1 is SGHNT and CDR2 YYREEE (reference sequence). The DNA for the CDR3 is TGTGCCAGCAGCACCGACAGGGGGAATGGCTACACCTTC. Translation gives CASSTDRGNGYTF.

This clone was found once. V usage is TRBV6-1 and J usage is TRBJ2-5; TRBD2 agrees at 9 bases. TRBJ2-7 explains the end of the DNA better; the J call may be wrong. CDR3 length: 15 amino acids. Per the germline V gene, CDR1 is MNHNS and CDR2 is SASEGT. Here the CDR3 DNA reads TGTGCCAGCAGCCCGGGACTAGCACACTCCTACGAGCAGTACTTC. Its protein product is CASSPGLAHSYEQYF.

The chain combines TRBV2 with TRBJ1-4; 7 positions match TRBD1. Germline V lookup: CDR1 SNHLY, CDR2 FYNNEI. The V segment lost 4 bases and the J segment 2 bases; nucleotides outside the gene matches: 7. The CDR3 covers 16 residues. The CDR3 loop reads CASSVPDRDTNEKLFF. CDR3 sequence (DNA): TGTGCCAGCAGTGTCCCCGACAGGGACACTAATGAAAAACTGTTTTTT.

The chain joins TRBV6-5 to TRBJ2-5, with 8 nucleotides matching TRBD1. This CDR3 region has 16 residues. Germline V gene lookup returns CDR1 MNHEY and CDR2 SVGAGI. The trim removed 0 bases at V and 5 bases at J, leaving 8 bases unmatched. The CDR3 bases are TGTGCCAGCAGTTACTCCTTGGACAGGGTGGTGGAGACCCAGTACTTC. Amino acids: CASSYSLDRVVETQYF.

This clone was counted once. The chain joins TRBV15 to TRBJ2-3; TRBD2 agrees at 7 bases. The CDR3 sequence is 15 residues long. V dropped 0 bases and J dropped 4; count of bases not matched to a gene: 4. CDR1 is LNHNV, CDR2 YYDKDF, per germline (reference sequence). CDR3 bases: TGTGCCACCAGCAGAGATCCCGGGAGGCCAGATACGCAGTATTTT. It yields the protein CATSRDPGRPDTQYF.

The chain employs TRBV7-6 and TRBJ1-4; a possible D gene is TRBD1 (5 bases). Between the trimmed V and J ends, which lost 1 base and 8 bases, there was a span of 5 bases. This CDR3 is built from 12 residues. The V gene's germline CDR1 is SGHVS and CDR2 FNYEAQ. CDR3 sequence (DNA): TGTGCCAGCAGCTTAGGGGGCGAAAAACTGTTTTTT. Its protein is CASSLGGEKLFF.